This paragraph covers one TCR beta chain sequence. Produced via immunoSEQ multiplex PCR; TCRdb's table is partial and in-frame only. The sample holds about 360,000 clones, around 84% seen once. This specimen comes from a study of blood T cell repertoires in COVID-19. CDR1 MNHEY and CDR2 SVGAGI come from the germline V gene. V lost 0 bases and J 6 bases, leaving 12 bases between the germline ends. The CDR3 extends over 14 amino acids. The specimen sequenced was peripheral blood. The chain links TRBV6-5 to TRBJ2-7; D unresolved. The clonotype comes from a human donor in a cohort sampled during active COVID-19. Written as DNA, the CDR3 is TGTGCCAGCAGTTACTCTCAGGCCTTGCGCGAGCAGTACTTC. Amino acids: CASSYSQALREQYF.